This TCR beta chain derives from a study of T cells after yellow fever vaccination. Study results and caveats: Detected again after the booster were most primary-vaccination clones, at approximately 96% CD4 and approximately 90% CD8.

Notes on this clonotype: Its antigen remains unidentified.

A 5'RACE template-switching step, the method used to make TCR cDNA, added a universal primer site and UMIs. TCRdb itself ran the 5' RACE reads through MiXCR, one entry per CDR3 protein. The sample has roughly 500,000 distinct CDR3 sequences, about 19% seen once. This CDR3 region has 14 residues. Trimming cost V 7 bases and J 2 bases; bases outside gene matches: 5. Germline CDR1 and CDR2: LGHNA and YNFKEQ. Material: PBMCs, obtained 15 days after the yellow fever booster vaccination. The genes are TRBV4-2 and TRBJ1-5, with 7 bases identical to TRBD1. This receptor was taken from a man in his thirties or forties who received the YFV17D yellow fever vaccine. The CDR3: CASTQGVGNQPQHF. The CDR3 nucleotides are TGTGCCAGCACCCAGGGGGTTGGCAATCAGCCCCAGCATTTT.